The rows below give T cell receptor beta chains drawn from one sample of a study of blood T cell repertoires in COVID-19. Repertoires were generated with immunoSEQ multiplex PCR, while TCRdb's copy carries only in-frame clones and drops some. The repertoire consists of about 210,000 clones, with around 85% occurring once and the leading ten covering roughly 5.3%. What was sequenced was peripheral blood. The receptors come from a man aged 45-65 years with COVID-19, enrolled during active disease. Each CDR3 is given with its conserved first and last residue. Fields, in order: clone size, J gene, V gene, D gene, CDR3 protein, CDR3 DNA. D genes are given only for firm matches. Rows give clone size only sometimes, using once, few, many, or a class for an expanded clone.

size: NA; J: TRBJ2-5; V: TRBV9; D: TRBD2; CDR3: CASSVDAGGQETQYF; DNA: TGTGCCAGCAGCGTAGACGCGGGGGGGCAGGAGACCCAGTACTTC
size: NA; J: TRBJ1-2; V: TRBV7-3; D: TRBD1; CDR3: CASSLTGRQGRGYTF; DNA: TGTGCCAGCAGCTTAACTGGGCGACAGGGCAGGGGCTACACCTTC
size: NA; J: TRBJ2-3; V: TRBV5-1; D: TRBD1; CDR3: CASSSNPGQSTDTQYF; DNA: TGCGCCAGCAGCTCGAATCCGGGACAGAGCACAGATACGCAGTATTTT
size: NA; J: TRBJ1-2; V: TRBV7-9; D: TRBD1; CDR3: CASSLGLRGIDGYTF; DNA: TGTGCCAGCAGCTTAGGACTCAGGGGGATAGACGGCTACACCTTC
size: few; J: TRBJ1-6; V: TRBV10-2; D: TRBD1; CDR3: CATSDRVGSPLHF; DNA: TGCGCCACCTCTGACAGGGTTGGATCACCCCTCCACTTT
size: once; J: TRBJ1-1; V: TRBV5-1; D: NA; CDR3: CASSLLGMGNTEAFF; DNA: TGCGCCAGCAGCTTGCTCGGGATGGGGAACACTGAAGCTTTCTTT
size: NA; J: TRBJ2-3; V: TRBV7-2; D: TRBD2; CDR3: CASSPGRAADTQYF; DNA: TGTGCCAGCAGCCCTGGGAGGGCGGCAGATACGCAGTATTTT
size: NA; J: TRBJ2-1; V: TRBV27; D: NA; CDR3: CASSPLAASSYNEQFF; DNA: TGTGCCAGCAGTCCGTTAGCGGCGAGCTCCTACAATGAGCAGTTCTTC
size: NA; J: TRBJ2-2; V: TRBV12-2; D: NA; CDR3: CASLLEVTGGFDTGELFF; DNA: TGTGCAAGTCTCCTAGAGGTGACAGGGGGCTTCGACACCGGGGAGCTGTTTTTT
size: NA; J: TRBJ2-2; V: TRBV29-1; D: NA; CDR3: CSVTSNTGELFF; DNA: TGCAGCGTGACTAGTAACACCGGGGAGCTGTTTTTT
size: NA; J: TRBJ2-5; V: TRBV3-1/TRBV3-2; D: TRBD2; CDR3: CASSQARGGQETQYF; DNA: TGTGCCAGCAGCCAAGCTAGGGGAGGGCAAGAGACCCAGTACTTC
size: NA; J: TRBJ2-3; V: TRBV3-1/TRBV3-2; D: NA; CDR3: CASPYPFYFADTQYF; DNA: TGTGCCAGCCCCTACCCCTTTTATTTTGCAGATACGCAGTATTTT
size: NA; J: TRBJ2-2; V: TRBV19; D: NA; CDR3: CASYLDTTNTGELFF; DNA: TGTGCCAGCTACCTCGATACCACGAACACCGGGGAGCTGTTTTTT
size: NA; J: TRBJ2-6; V: TRBV2; D: TRBD2; CDR3: CASTAGSSGGPRSGANVLTF; DNA: TGTGCCAGCACTGCCGGTAGCAGCGGGGGTCCCCGCTCTGGGGCCAACGTCCTGACTTTC
size: once; J: TRBJ2-7; V: TRBV27; D: TRBD2; CDR3: CASSLYVAGGTYEQYF; DNA: TGTGCCAGCAGTTTATACGTGGCGGGGGGAACTTACGAGCAGTACTTC
size: NA; J: TRBJ2-3; V: TRBV19; D: NA; CDR3: CASSIQGITDTQYF; DNA: TGTGCCAGTAGTATACAGGGGATCACAGATACGCAGTATTTT
size: NA; J: TRBJ2-2; V: TRBV30; D: TRBD1; CDR3: CAWSKKRTGENTGELFF; DNA: TGTGCCTGGAGTAAAAAACGGACAGGGGAGAACACCGGGGAGCTGTTTTTT
size: NA; J: TRBJ2-1; V: TRBV3-1/TRBV3-2; D: TRBD1; CDR3: CASSLRDRGSYNEQFF; DNA: TGTGCCAGCAGCCTTAGAGACAGGGGTTCCTACAATGAGCAGTTCTTC
size: NA; J: TRBJ1-5; V: TRBV28; D: NA; CDR3: CASSLYGASNQPQHF; DNA: TGTGCCAGCAGTCTCTATGGGGCAAGCAATCAGCCCCAGCATTTT
size: NA; J: TRBJ2-1; V: TRBV9; D: NA; CDR3: CASSVDSYGGNEQFF; DNA: TGTGCCAGCAGCGTAGATTCATATGGGGGGAATGAGCAGTTCTTC
size: few; J: TRBJ2-2; V: TRBV5-4; D: TRBD1; CDR3: CASTRQGAFGTGELFF; DNA: TGTGCCAGCACCCGACAGGGGGCTTTTGGCACCGGGGAGCTGTTTTTT
size: NA; J: TRBJ2-5; V: TRBV29-1; D: NA; CDR3: CSVFREGARRGRETQYF; DNA: TGCAGCGTTTTTCGAGAAGGGGCCAGGAGGGGCCGGGAGACCCAGTACTTC
size: NA; J: TRBJ2-5; V: TRBV6-5; D: NA; CDR3: CASSYSSLRLQETQYF; DNA: TGTGCCAGCAGTTACTCGAGTTTGCGGTTACAAGAGACCCAGTACTTC
size: NA; J: TRBJ1-6; V: TRBV30; D: NA; CDR3: CAWSTPRGLRNSPLHF; DNA: TGTGCCTGGAGTACCCCGCGCGGGCTCCGTAATTCACCCCTCCACTTT
size: NA; J: TRBJ1-2; V: TRBV4-1; D: TRBD1; CDR3: CASSYRTGADYGYTF; DNA: TGCGCCAGCAGCTACCGGACAGGGGCCGACTATGGCTACACCTTC